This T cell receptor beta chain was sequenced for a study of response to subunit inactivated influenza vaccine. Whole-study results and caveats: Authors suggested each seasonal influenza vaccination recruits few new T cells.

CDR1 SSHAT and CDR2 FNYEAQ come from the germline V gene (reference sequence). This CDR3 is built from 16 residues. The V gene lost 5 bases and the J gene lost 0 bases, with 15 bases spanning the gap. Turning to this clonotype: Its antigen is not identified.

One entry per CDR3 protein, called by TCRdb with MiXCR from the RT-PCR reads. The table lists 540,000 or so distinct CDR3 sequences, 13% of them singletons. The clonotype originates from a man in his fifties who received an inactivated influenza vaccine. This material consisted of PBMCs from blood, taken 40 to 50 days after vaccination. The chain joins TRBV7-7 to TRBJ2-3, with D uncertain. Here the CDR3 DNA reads TGTGCCAGCAGCGACTCTCACTACCGAAGCACAGATACGCAGTATTTT. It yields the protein CASSDSHYRSTDTQYF.